The rows below give T cell receptor beta chains drawn from one sample of a study of CD8+CD57+ T cells in acquired aplastic anemia. TCRdb used MiXCR to reprocess the reads, holding one entry per CDR3 protein. Found here are some 130,000 distinct CDR3 sequences, around 50% of them singletons; the top ten hold 2% to 3%. The sample taken for sequencing was sorted CD4+, CD8+, or CD8+CD57+ T cells (not recorded which) from PBMCs. All receptors derive from a human donor in good health, serving as a control. Each CDR3 is given with its conserved first and last residue. A D gene is named only where the DNA matches it firmly. Clone size is shown for a subset of rows, as once, few, many or a class of expanded clone.

TGTGCCTGGAGCTTTCAAGAGACCCAGTACTTC,CAWSFQETQYF,TRBJ2-5,TRBV30,11,many,.
TGTGCCAGCAGTGAGGGGGGCTCTGGGGCCAACGTCCTGACTTTC,CASSEGGSGANVLTF,TRBJ2-6,TRBV6-1,15,.,.
TGTGCCAGCAGTGCCCCTAATCGGGGCCTAGCCAAAAACATTCAGTACTTC,CASSAPNRGLAKNIQYF,TRBJ2-4,TRBV6-1,17,.,.
TGTGCCAGTAGAAGTATAGGGGGGAACACTGAAGCTTTCTTT,CASRSIGGNTEAFF,TRBJ1-1,TRBV19,14,.,.
TGTGCCACCAGCAGGACTAGCGGGGCGGACATTCAGTACTTC,CATSRTSGADIQYF,TRBJ2-4,TRBV15,14,.,TRBD2
TGTGCCAGTCGGGAGGAGACGAACGCCCTTGGAAACACCATATATTTT,CASREETNALGNTIYF,TRBJ1-3,TRBV19,16,many,.
TGTGCCAGCAGCCCCGCCGTGGACTCCTACGAGCAGTACTTC,CASSPAVDSYEQYF,TRBJ2-7,TRBV9,14,.,.
TGTGCCAGCAGCTTGGGAGGTAGCGGGGGGAGCACAGATACGCAGTATTTT,CASSLGGSGGSTDTQYF,TRBJ2-3,TRBV11-1,17,.,TRBD2
TGCAGCGTTGAAGGGGTTTTGAACACTGAAGCTTTCTTT,CSVEGVLNTEAFF,TRBJ1-1,TRBV29-1,13,.,.
TGCAGTGCCAATTCGGGGGCACAGCCCCAGCATTTT,CSANSGAQPQHF,TRBJ1-5,TRBV20-1,12,.,.
TGTGCCAGCAGGCCGATCTCGAGCAATCAGCCCCAGCATTTT,CASRPISSNQPQHF,TRBJ1-5,TRBV7-8,14,once,.
TGTGCCAGCAGCCAGACAGGGGGGAGCGGCTACACCTTC,CASSQTGGSGYTF,TRBJ1-2,TRBV3-1,13,many,TRBD1
TGCAGTGCTAGACCCTTGGACAGGGACCATGGCTACACCTTC,CSARPLDRDHGYTF,TRBJ1-2,TRBV20-1,14,.,TRBD1
TGTGCCAGCAGTACTCGCAACCGAGACAGGGACTATGGCTACACCTTC,CASSTRNRDRDYGYTF,TRBJ1-2,TRBV6-5,16,many,TRBD1
TGCAGCGGAGGAGGGCAGGGAGGCTACACCTTC,CSGGGQGGYTF,TRBJ1-2,TRBV29-1,11,.,.
TGCGCCAGCAGCCAACCCCGGACAGGGAAGCAGCGGTTCTTC,CASSQPRTGKQRFF,TRBJ2-1,TRBV4-1,14,many,TRBD1
TGTGCCAGCTCACCGACAGGGGGGGATGGCTACACCTTC,CASSPTGGDGYTF,TRBJ1-2,TRBV18,13,many,TRBD1